This T cell receptor (beta chain) was sequenced during a study of T cells in Graves' hyperthyroidism and ophthalmopathy. Those patients with uncontrolled infection, other autoimmune disease, pregnancy or lactation were excluded. Clinicians diagnosed patients from clinical symptoms, serum thyroxine and TRAb, thyroid ultrasound and orbital computed tomography. The authors took PBMCs from about 9.5 ml fresh peripheral blood. Study findings and constraints: Blood held most thyroid clonotypes expanded above 0.001 frequency.

Per the germline V gene, CDR1 is DFQATT and CDR2 is SNEGSKA (reference sequence). This CDR3 comprises 14 residues. The germline V and J ends were trimmed by 6 bases and 2 bases, with 16 bases remaining between them. Authors of the study amplified TCR beta CDR3 regions from RNA transcripts. The HTBI primer set served for first-round RT-PCR of the TCR CDR3. MiXCR, applied by TCRdb to the multiplex PCR reads, yields one record per CDR3 protein. The sample includes hundreds of thousands of distinct CDR3 sequences, 12% to 15% of them seen just once. In its sample, this clonotype was seen many times. As yet, its antigen is unknown.

The chain couples TRBV20-1 to TRBJ2-5, with D possibly being TRBD2 (6 bases). The TCR comes from a middle-aged woman with Graves' hyperthyroidism. The specimen sequenced was blood. In DNA form, the CDR3 reads TGCAGTGCCCCCGGGCTAGCGTGGCAAGAGACCCAGTACTTC. Encoded protein: CSAPGLAWQETQYF.